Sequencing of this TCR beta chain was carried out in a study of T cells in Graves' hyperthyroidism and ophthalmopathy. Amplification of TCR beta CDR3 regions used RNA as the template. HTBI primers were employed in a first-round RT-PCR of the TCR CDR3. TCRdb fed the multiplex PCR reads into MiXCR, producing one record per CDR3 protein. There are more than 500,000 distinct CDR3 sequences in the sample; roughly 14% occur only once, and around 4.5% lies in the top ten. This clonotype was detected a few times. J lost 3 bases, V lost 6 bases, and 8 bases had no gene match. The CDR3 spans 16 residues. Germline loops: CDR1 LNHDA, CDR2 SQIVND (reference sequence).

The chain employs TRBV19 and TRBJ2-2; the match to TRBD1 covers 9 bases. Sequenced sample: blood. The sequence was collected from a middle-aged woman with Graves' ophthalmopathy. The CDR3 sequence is CASRRGQGTDTGELFF. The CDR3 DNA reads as TGTGCCAGTAGGCGGGGACAGGGAACGGACACCGGGGAGCTGTTTTTT.